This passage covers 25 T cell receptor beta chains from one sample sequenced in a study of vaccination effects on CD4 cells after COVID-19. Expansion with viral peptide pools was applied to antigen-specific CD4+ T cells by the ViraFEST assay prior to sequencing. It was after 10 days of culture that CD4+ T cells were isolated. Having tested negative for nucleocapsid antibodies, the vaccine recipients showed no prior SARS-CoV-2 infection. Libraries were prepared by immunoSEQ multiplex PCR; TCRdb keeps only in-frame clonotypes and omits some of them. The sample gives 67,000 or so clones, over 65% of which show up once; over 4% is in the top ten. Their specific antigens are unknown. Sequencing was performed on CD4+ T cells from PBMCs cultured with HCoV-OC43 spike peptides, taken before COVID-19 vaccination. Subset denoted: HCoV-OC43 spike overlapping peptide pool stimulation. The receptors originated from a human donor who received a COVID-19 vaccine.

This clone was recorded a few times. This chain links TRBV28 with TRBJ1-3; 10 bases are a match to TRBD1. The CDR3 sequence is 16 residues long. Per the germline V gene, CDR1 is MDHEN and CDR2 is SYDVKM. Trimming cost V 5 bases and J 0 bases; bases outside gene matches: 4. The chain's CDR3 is CASSRDRGTSGNTIYF. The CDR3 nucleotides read TGTGCCAGCAGTCGGGACAGGGGCACCTCTGGAAACACCATATATTTT.

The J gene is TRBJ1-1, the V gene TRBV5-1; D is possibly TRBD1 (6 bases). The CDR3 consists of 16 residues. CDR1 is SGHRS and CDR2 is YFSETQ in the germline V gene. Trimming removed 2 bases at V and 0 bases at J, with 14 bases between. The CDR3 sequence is CASSLQGVGVNTEAFF. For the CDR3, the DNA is TGCGCCAGCAGCTTACAGGGTGTCGGAGTGAACACTGAAGCTTTCTTT.

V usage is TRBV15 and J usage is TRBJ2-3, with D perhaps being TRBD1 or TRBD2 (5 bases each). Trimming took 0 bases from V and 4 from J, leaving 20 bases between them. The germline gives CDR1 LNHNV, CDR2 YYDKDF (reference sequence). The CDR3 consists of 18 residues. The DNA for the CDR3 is TGTGCCACCAGCAGAGATCTGGGGCAAGGGAGCAAGGCAGATACGCAGTATTTT. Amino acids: CATSRDLGQGSKADTQYF.

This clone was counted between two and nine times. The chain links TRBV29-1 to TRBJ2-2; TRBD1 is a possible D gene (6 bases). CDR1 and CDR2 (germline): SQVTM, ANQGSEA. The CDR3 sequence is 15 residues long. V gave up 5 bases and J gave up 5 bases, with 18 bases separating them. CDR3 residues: CSVSGTRVSTGELFF. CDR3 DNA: TGCAGCGTTTCCGGGACACGGGTTTCGACCGGGGAGCTGTTTTTT.

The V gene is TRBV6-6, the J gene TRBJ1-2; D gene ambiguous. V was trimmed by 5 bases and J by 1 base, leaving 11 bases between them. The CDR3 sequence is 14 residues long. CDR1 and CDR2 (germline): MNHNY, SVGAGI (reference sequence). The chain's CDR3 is CASSVGVSNYGYTF. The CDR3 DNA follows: TGTGCCAGCAGTGTGGGAGTCAGTAACTATGGCTACACCTTC.

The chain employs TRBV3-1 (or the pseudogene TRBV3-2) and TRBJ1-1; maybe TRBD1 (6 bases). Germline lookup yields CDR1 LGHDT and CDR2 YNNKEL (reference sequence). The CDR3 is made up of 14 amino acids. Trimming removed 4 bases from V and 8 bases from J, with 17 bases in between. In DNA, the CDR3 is TGTGCCAGCAGCCGTGAGGGGGTACCGATCGAAGCTTTCTTT. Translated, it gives CASSREGVPIEAFF.

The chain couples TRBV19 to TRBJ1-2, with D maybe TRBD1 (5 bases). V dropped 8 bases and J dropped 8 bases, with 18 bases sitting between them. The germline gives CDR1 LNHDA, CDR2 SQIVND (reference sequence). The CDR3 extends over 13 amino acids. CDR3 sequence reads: CASQITGGTGYTF. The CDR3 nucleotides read TGTGCCAGTCAAATCACGGGGGGGACCGGCTACACCTTC.

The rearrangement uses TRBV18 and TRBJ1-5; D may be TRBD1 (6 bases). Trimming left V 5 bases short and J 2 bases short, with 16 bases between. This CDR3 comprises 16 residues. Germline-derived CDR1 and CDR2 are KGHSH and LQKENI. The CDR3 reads CASSSRGGEGNQPQHF. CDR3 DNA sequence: TGTGCCAGCTCATCGAGGGGGGGGGAAGGCAATCAGCCCCAGCATTTT.

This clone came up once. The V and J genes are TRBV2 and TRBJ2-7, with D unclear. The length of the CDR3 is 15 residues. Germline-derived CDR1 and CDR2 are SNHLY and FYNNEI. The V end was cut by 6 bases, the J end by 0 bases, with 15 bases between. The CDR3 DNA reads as TGTGCCAGCAGCATTACCCCGGAGAGCTCCTACGAGCAGTACGTC. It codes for CASSITPESSYEQYV.

CDR3 sequence reads: CASSQEEGFRNSPLHF. CDR3 DNA: TGCGCCAGCAGCCAAGAGGAGGGGTTCAGGAATTCACCCCTCCACTTT. The chain carries TRBV4-3 and TRBJ1-6; tentatively, D is TRBD1 (5 bases). CDR3 length: 16 amino acids. CDR1 and CDR2 (germline): LGHNA, YSLEER. V was pared by 0 bases and J by 7 bases, with 13 bases between.

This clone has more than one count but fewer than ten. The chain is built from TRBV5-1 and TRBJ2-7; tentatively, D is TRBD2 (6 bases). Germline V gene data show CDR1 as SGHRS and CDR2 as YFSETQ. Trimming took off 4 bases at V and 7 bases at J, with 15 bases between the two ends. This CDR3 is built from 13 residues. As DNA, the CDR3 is TGCGCCAGCAGCCCTGCTGGGGGGTGGGAGCAGTACGTC. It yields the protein CASSPAGGWEQYV.

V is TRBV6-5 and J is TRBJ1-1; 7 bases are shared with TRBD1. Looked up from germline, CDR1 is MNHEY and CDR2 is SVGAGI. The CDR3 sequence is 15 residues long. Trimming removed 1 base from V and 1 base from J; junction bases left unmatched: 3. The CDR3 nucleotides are TGTGCCAGCAGTTACTTTGAGGGGGCGAACACTGAAGCTTTCTTT. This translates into CASSYFEGANTEAFF.

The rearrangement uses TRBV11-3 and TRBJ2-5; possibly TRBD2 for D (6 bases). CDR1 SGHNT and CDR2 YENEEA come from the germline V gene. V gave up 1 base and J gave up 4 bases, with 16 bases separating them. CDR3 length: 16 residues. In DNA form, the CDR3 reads TGTGCCAGCAGCTTAGGGTACGGGGGAGAAGGAGAGACCCAGTACTTC. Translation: CASSLGYGGEGETQYF.

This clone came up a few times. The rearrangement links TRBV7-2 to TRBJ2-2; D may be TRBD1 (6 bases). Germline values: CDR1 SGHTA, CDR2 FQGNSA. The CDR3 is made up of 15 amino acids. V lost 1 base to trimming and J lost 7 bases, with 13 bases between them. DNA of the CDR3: TGTGCCAGCAGCTTAGTCACAGGGTTTAACGGGGAGCTGTTTTTT. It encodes CASSLVTGFNGELFF.

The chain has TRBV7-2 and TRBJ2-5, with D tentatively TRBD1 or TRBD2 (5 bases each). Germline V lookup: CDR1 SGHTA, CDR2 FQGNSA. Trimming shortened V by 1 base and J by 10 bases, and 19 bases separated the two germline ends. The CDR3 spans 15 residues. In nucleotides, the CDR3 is TGTGCCAGCAGCTTAGGCCGGGACCGCCCCCTCATCCAGTACTTC. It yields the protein CASSLGRDRPLIQYF.

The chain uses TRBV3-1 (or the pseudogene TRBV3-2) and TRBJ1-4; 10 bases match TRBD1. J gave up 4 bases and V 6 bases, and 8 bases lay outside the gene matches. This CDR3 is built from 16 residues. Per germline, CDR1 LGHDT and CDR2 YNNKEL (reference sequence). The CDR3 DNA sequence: TGTGCCAGCAGAAAGGGACAGGGGTTTGTTAATGAAAAACTGTTTTTT. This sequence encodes CASRKGQGFVNEKLFF.

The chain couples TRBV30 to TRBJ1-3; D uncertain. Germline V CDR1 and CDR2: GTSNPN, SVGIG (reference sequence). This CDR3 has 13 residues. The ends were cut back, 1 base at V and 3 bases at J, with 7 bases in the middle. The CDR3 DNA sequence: TGTGCCTGGAGTGAGATTTATGGAAACACCATATATTTT. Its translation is CAWSEIYGNTIYF.

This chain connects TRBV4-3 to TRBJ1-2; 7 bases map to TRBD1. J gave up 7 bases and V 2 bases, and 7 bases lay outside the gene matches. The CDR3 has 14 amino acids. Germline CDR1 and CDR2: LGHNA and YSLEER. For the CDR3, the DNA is TGCGCCAGCAGCCAAACGGACAGGAGCGGTGGCTACACCTTC. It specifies CASSQTDRSGGYTF.

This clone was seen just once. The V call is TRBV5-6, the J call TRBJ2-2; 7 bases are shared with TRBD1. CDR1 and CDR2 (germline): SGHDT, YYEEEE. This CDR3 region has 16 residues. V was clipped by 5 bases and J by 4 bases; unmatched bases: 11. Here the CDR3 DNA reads TGTGCCAGCAGGAATCGAGGAACAGGGGCCACCGGGGAGCTGTTTTTT. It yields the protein CASRNRGTGATGELFF.

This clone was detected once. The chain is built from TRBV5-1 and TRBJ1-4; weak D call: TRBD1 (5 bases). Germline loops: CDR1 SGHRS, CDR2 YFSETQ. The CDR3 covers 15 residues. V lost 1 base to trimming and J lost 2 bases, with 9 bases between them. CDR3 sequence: CASSLLGGTNEKLFF. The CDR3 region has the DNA TGCGCCAGCAGCTTGCTCGGGGGGACTAATGAAAAACTGTTTTTT.

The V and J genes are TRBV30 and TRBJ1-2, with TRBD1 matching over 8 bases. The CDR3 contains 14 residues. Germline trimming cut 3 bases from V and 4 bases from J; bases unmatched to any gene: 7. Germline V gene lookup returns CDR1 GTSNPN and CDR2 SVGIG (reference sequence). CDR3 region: CAWRTDRGSYGYTF. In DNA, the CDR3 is TGTGCCTGGAGAACCGACAGGGGCAGCTATGGCTACACCTTC.

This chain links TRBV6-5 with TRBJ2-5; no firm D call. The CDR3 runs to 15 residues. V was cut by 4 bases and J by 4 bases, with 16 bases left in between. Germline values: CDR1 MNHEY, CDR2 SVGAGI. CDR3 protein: CASSSPQRARETQYF. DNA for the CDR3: TGTGCCAGCAGTTCCCCCCAACGGGCAAGAGAGACCCAGTACTTC.

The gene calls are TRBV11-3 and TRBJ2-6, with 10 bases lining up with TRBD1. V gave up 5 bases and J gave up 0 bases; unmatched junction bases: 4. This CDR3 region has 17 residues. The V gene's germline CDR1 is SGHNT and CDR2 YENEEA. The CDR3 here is CASSRDRGSSGANVLTF. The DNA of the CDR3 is TGTGCCAGCAGCCGGGACAGGGGAAGCTCTGGGGCCAACGTCCTGACTTTC.

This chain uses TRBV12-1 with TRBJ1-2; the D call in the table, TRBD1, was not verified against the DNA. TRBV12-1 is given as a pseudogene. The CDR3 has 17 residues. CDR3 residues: CASSFATGETPSDGYTF. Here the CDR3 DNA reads TGTGCCAGCAGCTTTGCGACAGGGGAGACACCCAGTGATGGCTACACCTTC.

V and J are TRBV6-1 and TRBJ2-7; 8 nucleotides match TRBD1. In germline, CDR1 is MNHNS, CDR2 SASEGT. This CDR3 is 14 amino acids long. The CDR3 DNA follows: TGTGCCAGCAGTGAGGGGAGCGGCACAGGGGGGCTTCGCGTC. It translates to CASSEGSGTGGLRV.